These T cell receptor beta chains were read from a single sample in a study. TCRdb re-analysed the 5' RACE reads in MiXCR, keeping a single row per CDR3 protein. This sample has around 29,000 distinct CDR3 sequences, with approximately 24% found just once. Sequenced sample: naive CD4+ T cells sorted from a lymph node. The receptors originated from a female donor with breast cancer. The conserved cysteine and the conserved F or W are not part of the CDR3 here.

j_call cdr3_length v_call cdr3_aa
TRBJ1-6 13 TRBV5-1 ASSPRGGFGSPLH
TRBJ1-5 12 TRBV6-1 ASSESGREQPQH
TRBJ1-2 13 TRBV5-1 ASSLELTSNYGYT
TRBJ2-7 13 TRBV7-2 ASSLAGGAGHEQY
TRBJ2-1 10 TRBV18 ATPGRNNEQF
TRBJ1-5 11 TRBV20-1 SAQTGGLQPQH
TRBJ2-1 15 TRBV9 ASSLGADRASYNEQF
TRBJ1-5 12 TRBV3-1 ASSQWAGYQPQH
TRBJ2-1 13 TRBV6-6 ASSYSEGARNEQF
TRBJ1-1 11 TRBV7-9 ASSLEVNTEAF
TRBJ1-4 12 TRBV5-5 ASSEGTGFEKLF
TRBJ2-1 12 TRBV5-1 ASSLPGTPNEQF
TRBJ2-5 12 TRBV5-4 ASSFMDSQETQY
TRBJ2-3 15 TRBV4-3 ASSHAYPGPSTDTQY
TRBJ2-1 12 TRBV3-1 ASSQALANNEQF
TRBJ2-7 11 TRBV7-6 ASSQGSAYEQY
TRBJ1-3 13 TRBV10-3 AISGGQTPGNTIY
TRBJ2-1 16 TRBV4-2 ASSQGVAGGPAYNEQF
TRBJ1-5 13 TRBV12-3/TRBV12-4 ASSLEPQGSQPQH
TRBJ2-1 13 TRBV5-1 ASSLSGGNLNEQF
TRBJ2-7 10 TRBV10-3 AISDQHYEQY
TRBJ1-2 12 TRBV20-1 SARRPGPQPGYT
TRBJ2-1 14 TRBV24-1 ATSDPWIGGYNEQF
TRBJ1-1 10 TRBV12-3/TRBV12-4 ASSYRATEAF